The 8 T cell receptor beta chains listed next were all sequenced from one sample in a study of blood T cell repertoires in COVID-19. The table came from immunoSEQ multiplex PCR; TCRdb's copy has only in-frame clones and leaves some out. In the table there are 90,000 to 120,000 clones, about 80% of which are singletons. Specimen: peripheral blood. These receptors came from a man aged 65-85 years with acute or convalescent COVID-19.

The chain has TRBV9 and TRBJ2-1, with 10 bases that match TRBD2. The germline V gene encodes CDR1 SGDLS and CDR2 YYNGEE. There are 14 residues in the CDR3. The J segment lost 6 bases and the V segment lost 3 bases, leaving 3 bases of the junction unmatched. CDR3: CASSEGLASNEQFF. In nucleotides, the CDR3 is TGTGCCAGCAGCGAGGGACTAGCGAGCAATGAGCAGTTCTTC. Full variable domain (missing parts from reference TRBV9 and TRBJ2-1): DSGVTQTPKHLITATGQRVTLRCSPRSGDLSVYWYQQSLDQGLQFLIQYYNGEERAKGNILERFSAQQFPDLHSELNLSSLELGDSALYFCASSEGLASNEQFFGPGTRLTVL.

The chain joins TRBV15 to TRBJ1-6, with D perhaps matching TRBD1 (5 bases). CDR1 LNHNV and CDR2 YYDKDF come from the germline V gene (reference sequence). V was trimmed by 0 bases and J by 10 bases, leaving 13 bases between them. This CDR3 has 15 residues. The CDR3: CATSRDSDSRSPLHF. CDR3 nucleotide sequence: TGTGCCACCAGCAGAGATTCAGACAGCAGATCACCCCTCCACTTT.

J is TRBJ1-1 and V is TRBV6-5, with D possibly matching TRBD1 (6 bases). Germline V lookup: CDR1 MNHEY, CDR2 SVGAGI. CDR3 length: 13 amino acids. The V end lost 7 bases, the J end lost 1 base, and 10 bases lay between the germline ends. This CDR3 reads CASTGQRNTEAFF. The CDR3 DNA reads TGTGCCAGCACCGGACAGAGGAACACTGAAGCTTTCTTT.

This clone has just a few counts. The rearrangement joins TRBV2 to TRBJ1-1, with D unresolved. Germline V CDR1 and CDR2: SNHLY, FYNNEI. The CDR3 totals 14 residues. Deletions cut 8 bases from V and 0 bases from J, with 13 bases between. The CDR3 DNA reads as TGTGCCAGCGCCTACTCCCGCGTGAACACTGAAGCTTTCTTT. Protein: CASAYSRVNTEAFF.

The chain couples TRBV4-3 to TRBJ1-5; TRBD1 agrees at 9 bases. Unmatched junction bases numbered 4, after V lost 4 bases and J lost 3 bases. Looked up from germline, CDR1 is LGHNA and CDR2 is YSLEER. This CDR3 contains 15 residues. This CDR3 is CASSRNRGHNQPQHF. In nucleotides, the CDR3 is TGCGCCAGCAGCCGGAACAGGGGGCACAATCAGCCCCAGCATTTT.

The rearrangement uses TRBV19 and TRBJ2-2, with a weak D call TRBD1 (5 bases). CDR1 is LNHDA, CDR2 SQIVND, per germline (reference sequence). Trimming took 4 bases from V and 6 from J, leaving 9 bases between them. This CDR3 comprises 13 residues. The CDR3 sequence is CASSRQLAGELFF. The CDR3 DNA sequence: TGTGCCAGTAGTAGACAGTTGGCCGGGGAGCTGTTTTTT.

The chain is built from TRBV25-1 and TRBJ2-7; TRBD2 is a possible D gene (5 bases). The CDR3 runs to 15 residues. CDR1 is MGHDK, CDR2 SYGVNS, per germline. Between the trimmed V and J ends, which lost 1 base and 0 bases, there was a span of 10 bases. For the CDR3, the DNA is TGTGCCAGCAGTGAATGGTATGGGAGCTCCTACGAGCAGTACTTC. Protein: CASSEWYGSSYEQYF.

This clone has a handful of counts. The CDR3 nucleotides read TGTGCCAGCAGCCAGGGGGGGGTGGCCGAGACCCAGTACTTC. Translating gives CASSQGGVAETQYF. The V gene is TRBV3-1 (or the pseudogene TRBV3-2), the J gene TRBJ2-5, with 7 bases that match TRBD2. The junction had 6 bases not matched to a gene; V was cut back by 3 bases and J by 5 bases. Germline V gives CDR1 LGHDT, CDR2 YNNKEL (reference sequence). The CDR3 consists of 14 residues.